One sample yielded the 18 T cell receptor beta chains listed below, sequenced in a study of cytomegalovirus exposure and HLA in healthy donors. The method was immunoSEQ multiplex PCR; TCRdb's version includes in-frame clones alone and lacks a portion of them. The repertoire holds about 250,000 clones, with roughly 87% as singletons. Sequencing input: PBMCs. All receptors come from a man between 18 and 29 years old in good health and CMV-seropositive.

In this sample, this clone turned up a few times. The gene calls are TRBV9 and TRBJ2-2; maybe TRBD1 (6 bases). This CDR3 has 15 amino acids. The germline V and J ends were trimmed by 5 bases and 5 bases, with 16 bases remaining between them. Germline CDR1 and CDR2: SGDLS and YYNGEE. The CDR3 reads CASSRAGEGTGELFF. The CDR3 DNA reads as TGTGCCAGCAGTAGGGCAGGGGAAGGAACCGGGGAGCTGTTTTTT.

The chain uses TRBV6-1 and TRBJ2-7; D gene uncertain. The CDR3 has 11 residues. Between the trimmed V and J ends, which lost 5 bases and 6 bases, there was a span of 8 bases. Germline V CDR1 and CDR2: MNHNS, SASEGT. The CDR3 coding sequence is TGTGCCAGCAGTCGCGGTGGCGAGCAGTACTTC. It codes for CASSRGGEQYF.

The CDR3 reads CASSPYRGQDTYEQYF. DNA for the CDR3: TGCGCCAGCAGCCCTTATCGTGGACAGGATACCTACGAGCAGTACTTC. The V gene is TRBV4-1, the J gene TRBJ2-7, with 7 bases identical to TRBD1. J was trimmed by 2 bases and V by 4 bases; bases with no gene match: 11. The CDR3 sequence is 16 residues long. Looked up from germline, CDR1 is MGHRA and CDR2 is YSYEKL.

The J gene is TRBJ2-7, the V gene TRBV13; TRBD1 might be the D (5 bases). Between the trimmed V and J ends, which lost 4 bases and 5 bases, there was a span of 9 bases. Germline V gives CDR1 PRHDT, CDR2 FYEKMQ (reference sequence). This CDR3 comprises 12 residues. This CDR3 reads CASSYGQDEQYF. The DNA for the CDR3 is TGTGCCAGCAGCTACGGACAAGACGAGCAGTACTTC.

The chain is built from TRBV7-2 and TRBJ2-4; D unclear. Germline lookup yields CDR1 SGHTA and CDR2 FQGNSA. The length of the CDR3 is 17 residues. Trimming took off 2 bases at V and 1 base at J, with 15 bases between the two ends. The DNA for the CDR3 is TGTGCCAGCAGCTTACCCCTTCACAGTTCGGCCAAAAACATTCAGTACTTC. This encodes CASSLPLHSSAKNIQYF.

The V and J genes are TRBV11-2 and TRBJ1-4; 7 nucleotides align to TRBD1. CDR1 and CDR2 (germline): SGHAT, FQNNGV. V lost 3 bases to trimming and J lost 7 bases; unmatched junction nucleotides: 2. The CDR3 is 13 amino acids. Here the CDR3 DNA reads TGTGCCAGCAGCTTGGGGACAGTTGAAAAACTGTTTTTT. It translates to CASSLGTVEKLFF.

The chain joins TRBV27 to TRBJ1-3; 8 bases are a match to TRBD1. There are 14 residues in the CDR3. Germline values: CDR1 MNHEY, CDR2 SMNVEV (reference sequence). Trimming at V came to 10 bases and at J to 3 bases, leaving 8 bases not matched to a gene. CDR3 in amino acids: CATGTGPYGNTIYF. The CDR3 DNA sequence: TGTGCCACGGGGACAGGCCCTTATGGAAACACCATATATTTT.

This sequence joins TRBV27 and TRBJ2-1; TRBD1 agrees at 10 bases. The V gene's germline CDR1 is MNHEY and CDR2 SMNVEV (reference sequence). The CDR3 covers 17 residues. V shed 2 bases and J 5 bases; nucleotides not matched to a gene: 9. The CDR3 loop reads CASSLGKGTGVHNEQFF. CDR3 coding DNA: TGTGCCAGCAGTTTAGGAAAAGGGACAGGGGTTCACAATGAGCAGTTCTTC.

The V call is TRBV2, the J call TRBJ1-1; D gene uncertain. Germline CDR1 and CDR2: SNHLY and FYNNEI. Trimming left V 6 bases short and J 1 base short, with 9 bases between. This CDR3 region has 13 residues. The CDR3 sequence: CASRPTKNTEAFF. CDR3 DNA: TGTGCCAGCAGGCCCACTAAGAACACTGAAGCTTTCTTT.

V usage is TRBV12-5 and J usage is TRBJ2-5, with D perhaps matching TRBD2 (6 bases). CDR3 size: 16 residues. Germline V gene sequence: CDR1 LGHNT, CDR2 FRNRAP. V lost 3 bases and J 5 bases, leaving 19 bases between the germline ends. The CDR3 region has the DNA TGTGCTAGTGGTTTAGGACCGATTCGGGAGTTGGAGACCCAGTACTTC. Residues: CASGLGPIRELETQYF.

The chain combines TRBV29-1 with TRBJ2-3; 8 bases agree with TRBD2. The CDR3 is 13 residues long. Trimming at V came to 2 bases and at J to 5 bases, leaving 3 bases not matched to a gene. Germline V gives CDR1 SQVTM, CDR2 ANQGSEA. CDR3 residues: CSVETLAGDTQYF. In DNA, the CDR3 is TGCAGCGTTGAAACCCTAGCGGGAGATACGCAGTATTTT.

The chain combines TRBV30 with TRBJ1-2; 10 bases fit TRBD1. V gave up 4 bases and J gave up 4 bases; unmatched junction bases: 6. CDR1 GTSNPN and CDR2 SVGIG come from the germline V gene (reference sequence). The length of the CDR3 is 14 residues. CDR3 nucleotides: TGTGCCTGGACTGGACAGGGGGGTGGCTATGGCTACACCTTC. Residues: CAWTGQGGGYGYTF.

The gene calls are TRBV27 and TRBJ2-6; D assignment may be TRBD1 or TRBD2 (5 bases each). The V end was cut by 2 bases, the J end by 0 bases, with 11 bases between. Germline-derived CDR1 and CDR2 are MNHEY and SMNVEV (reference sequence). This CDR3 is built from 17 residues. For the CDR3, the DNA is TGTGCCAGCAGTTTAGTGGCAGGGAGCTCTGGGGCCAACGTCCTGACTTTC. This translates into CASSLVAGSSGANVLTF.

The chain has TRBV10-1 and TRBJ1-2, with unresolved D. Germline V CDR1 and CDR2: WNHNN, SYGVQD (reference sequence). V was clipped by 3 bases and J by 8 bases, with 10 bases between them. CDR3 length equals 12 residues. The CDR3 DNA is TGCGCCAGCAGTGATGAGGGTTCGGGCTACACCTTC. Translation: CASSDEGSGYTF.

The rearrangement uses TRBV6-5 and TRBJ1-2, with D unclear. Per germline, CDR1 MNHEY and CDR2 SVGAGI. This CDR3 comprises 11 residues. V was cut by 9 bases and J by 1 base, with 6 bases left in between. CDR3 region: CASGLNYGYTF. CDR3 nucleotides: TGTGCCAGTGGACTTAACTATGGCTACACCTTC.

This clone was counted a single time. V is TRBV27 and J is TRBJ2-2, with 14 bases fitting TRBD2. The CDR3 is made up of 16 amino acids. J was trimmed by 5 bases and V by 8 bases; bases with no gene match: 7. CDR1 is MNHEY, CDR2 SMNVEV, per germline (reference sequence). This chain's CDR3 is CASSWGLAGVTGELFF. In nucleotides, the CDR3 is TGTGCCAGCTCTTGGGGACTAGCGGGAGTTACCGGGGAGCTGTTTTTT.

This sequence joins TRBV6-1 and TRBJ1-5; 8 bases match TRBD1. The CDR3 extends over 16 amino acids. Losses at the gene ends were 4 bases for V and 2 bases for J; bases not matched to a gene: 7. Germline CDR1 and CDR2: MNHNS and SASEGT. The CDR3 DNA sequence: TGTGCCAGCAGTGCATCCACGACAGGGGGCAATCAGCCCCAGCATTTT. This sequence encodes CASSASTTGGNQPQHF.

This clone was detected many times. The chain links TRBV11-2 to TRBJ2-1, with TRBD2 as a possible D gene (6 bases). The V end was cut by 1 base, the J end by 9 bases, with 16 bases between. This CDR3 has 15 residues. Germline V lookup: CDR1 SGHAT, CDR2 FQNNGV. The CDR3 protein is CASSLGLAETGEQFF. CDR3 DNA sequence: TGTGCCAGCAGCTTAGGGTTAGCGGAGACGGGTGAGCAGTTCTTC.